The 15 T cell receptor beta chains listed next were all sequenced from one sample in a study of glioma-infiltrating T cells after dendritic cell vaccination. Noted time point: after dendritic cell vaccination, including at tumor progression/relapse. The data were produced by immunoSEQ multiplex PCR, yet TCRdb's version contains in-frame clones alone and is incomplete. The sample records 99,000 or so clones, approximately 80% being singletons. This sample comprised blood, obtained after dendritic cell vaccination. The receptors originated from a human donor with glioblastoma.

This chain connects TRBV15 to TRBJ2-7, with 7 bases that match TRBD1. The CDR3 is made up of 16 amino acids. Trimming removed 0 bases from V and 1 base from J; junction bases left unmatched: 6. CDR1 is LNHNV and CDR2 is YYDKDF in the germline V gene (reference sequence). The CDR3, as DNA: TGTGCCACCAGCAGAGATCGGGGACAGAGTTCCTACGAGCAGTACTTC. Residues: CATSRDRGQSSYEQYF.

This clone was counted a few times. This CDR3 reads CASSLSGRRWDTEAFF. The CDR3 DNA reads as TGTGCCAGCAGTTTATCGGGTAGGAGGTGGGACACTGAAGCTTTCTTT. This chain connects TRBV27 to TRBJ1-1; the D is unclear. The CDR3 is 16 amino acids. Per the germline V gene, CDR1 is MNHEY and CDR2 is SMNVEV (reference sequence). The germline V and J ends were trimmed by 0 bases and 3 bases, with 14 bases remaining between them.

CDR3 DNA: TGTGCCAGCAGCCAAGAGAGGGGGAGCACTGAAGCTTTCTTT. Protein sequence: CASSQERGSTEAFF. The rearrangement uses TRBV4-2 and TRBJ1-1, with D maybe TRBD1 (6 bases). The germline CDR1 and CDR2 sequences are LGHNA and YNFKEQ. Deletions cut 0 bases from V and 4 bases from J, with 9 bases between. This CDR3 is built from 14 residues.

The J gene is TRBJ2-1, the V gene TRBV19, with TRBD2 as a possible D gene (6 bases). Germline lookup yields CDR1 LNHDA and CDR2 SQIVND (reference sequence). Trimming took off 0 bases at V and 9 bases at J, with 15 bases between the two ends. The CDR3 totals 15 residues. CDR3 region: CASSIDLPGLGEQFF. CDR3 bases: TGTGCCAGTAGTATAGATCTCCCGGGACTTGGTGAGCAGTTCTTC.

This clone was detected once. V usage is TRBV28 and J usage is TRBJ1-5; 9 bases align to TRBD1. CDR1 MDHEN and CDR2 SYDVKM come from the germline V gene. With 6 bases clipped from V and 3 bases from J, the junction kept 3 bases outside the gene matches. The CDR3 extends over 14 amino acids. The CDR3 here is CASSRTGVNQPQHF. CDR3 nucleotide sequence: TGTGCCAGCAGCCGGACAGGGGTCAATCAGCCCCAGCATTTT. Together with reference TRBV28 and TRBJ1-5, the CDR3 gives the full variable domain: DVKVTQSSRYLVKRTGEKVFLECVQDMDHENMFWYRQDPGLGLRLIYFSYDVKMKEKGDIPEGYSVSREKKERFSLILESASTNQTSMYLCASSRTGVNQPQHFGDGTRLSIL.

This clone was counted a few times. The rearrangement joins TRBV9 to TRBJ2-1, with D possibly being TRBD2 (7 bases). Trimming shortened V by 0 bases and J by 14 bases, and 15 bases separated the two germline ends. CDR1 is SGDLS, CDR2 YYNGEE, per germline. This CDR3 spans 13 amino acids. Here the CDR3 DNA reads TGTGCCAGCAGCGTAGCTGAGGGGGGGGGCAAGTTCTTC. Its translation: CASSVAEGGGKFF.

CDR3 coding DNA: TGTGCCAGCAGCCGTACCGGGACAGGGGGGTACTACACCTTC. Its protein product is CASSRTGTGGYYTF. The chain links TRBV28 to TRBJ1-2; 11 nucleotides align to TRBD1. Germline V gene lookup returns CDR1 MDHEN and CDR2 SYDVKM. Losses at the gene ends were 6 bases for V and 10 bases for J; bases not matched to a gene: 10. The length of the CDR3 is 14 residues.

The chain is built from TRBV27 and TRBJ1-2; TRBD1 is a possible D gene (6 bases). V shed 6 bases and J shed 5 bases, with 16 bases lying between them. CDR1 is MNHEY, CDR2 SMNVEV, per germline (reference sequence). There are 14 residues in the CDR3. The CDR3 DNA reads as TGTGCCAGCAGCGCCTCCGGGACATCATATGGCTACACCTTC. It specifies CASSASGTSYGYTF.

The CDR3 sequence: CASSPREGLSYNEQFF. For the CDR3, the DNA is TGTGCCAGCTCACCTCGGGAGGGCCTCTCCTACAATGAGCAGTTCTTC. This chain connects TRBV18 to TRBJ2-1; 8 nucleotides agree with TRBD2. CDR3 size: 16 residues. CDR1 and CDR2 from the germline V gene are KGHSH and LQKENI. The V and J ends lost 3 bases and 0 bases, in that order; junction bases with no gene match: 4. The full variable domain, its missing parts supplied by reference TRBV18 and TRBJ2-1, is NAGVMQNPRHLVRRRGQEARLRCSPMKGHSHVYWYRQLPEEGLKFMVYLQKENIIDESGMPKERFSAEFPKEGPSILRIQQVVRGDSAAYFCASSPREGLSYNEQFFGPGTRLTVL.

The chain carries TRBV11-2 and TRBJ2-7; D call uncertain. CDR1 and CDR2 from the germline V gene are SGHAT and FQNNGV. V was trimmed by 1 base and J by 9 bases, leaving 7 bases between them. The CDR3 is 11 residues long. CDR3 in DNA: TGTGCCAGCAGCTTAGGATTAGCGCAGTACTTC. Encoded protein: CASSLGLAQYF.

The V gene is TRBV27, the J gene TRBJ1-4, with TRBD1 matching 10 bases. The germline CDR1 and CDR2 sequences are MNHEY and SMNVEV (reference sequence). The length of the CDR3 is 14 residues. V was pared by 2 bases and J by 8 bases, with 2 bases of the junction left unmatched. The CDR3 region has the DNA TGTGCCAGCAGTTTACGGACAGGGGGAGAAAAACTGTTTTTT. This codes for CASSLRTGGEKLFF.

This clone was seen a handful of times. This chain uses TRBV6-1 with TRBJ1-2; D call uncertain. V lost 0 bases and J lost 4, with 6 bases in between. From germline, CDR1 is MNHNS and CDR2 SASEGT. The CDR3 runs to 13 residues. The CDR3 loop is CASSEAMSYGYTF. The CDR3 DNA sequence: TGTGCCAGCAGTGAAGCCATGTCCTATGGCTACACCTTC.

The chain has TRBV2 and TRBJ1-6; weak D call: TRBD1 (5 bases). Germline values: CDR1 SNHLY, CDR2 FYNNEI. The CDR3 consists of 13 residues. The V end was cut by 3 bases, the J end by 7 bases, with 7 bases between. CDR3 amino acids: CASSDRVNSPLHF. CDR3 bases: TGTGCCAGCAGTGACAGGGTGAATTCACCCCTCCACTTT.

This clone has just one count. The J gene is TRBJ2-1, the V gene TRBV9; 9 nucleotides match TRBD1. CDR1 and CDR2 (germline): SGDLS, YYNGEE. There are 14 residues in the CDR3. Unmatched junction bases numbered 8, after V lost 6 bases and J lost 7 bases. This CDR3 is CASNRQGVRNEQFF. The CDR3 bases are TGTGCCAGCAACAGACAGGGGGTAAGGAATGAGCAGTTCTTC.

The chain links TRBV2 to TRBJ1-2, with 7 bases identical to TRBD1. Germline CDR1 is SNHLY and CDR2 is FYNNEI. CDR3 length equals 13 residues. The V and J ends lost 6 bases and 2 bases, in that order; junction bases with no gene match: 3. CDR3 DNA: TGTGCCAGCAGAGGACAGGAGAACTATGGCTACACCTTC. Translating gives CASRGQENYGYTF.